One T cell receptor (beta chain) is described in this entry. Its matching antigen is unknown. Researchers took RNA transcripts and amplified TCR beta CDR3 regions from them. An opening RT-PCR round employed HTBI primers and preceded a second-round multiplex PCR. TCRdb reprocessed the multiplex PCR reads with MiXCR, giving one entry per CDR3 protein. Found here are just over 600,000 distinct CDR3 sequences, about 20% of them singletons; the top ten hold more than 5.5%. Each hyperthyroidism patient was newly diagnosed, with under 2 months' duration, and aged 18 to 65. Orbital computed tomography, thyroid ultrasound, TRAb, serum thyroxine and clinical symptoms formed the basis of diagnosis. This specimen comes from a study of Graves' ophthalmopathy and Graves' hyperthyroidism. Overall study results and limits: Blood contained most expanded thyroid clonotypes exceeding 0.001 frequency. Using a 13-signature model, the authors split ophthalmopathy from stable hyperthyroidism, with around 89% sensitivity and about 80% specificity.

The origin of this receptor is a woman between 18 and 29 years old with stable Graves' hyperthyroidism. Some clones in this sample may be carry-over from other donors' samples. Sequencing used peripheral blood.

The DNA of the CDR3 is TGCGCCAGCAGCCGATCTGACAGGACCTCTAACTATGGCTACACCTTC. Amino acids: CASSRSDRTSNYGYTF. The chain carries TRBV4-1 and TRBJ1-2; D may be TRBD1 (6 bases). CDR3 length: 16 amino acids. Germline loops: CDR1 MGHRA, CDR2 YSYEKL. V dropped 4 bases and J dropped 0 bases, with 15 bases sitting between them.